This T cell receptor beta chain was found in a study of post-analysis software for immune sequencing data. Background on the study: Relapsing-remitting, secondary progressive and progressive-relapsing forms of multiple sclerosis all featured among disease courses. Points from the study as a whole: The F measure placed samples prepared in the same batch into strongly shared clusters. Controls showed lower frequencies than patients for several TRBV segments, and TRBV5-6, TRBV5-1 and TRBV20-1 were among these. People with multiple sclerosis had a significantly lower normalized Chao1 diversity than controls did.

Unique-molecular-identifier-tagged TCR beta cDNA libraries were used. T cells, about 0.95 to 10 million of them, yielded some 540,000 cDNA molecules. Via MiXCR, TCRdb re-called the PCR reads, giving one row per CDR3 protein. The sample carries approximately 630,000 distinct CDR3 sequences, approximately 60% recorded once. This CDR3 contains 13 residues. Germline CDR1 is MNHNY and CDR2 is SVGAGI (reference sequence). The V gene lost 8 bases and the J gene lost 3 bases, with 13 bases spanning the gap. Comment on this clonotype: The antigen is unknown.

V usage is TRBV6-6 and J usage is TRBJ2-5; a weak D match, TRBD2 (6 bases). The receptor's source is a girl aged 2-9 years with multiple sclerosis. The source material was blood. The CDR3 region is CASGGLREETQYF. In DNA, the CDR3 is TGTGCCAGCGGGGGGTTGCGGGAAGAGACCCAGTACTTC.